One sample yielded the 29 T cell receptor beta chains listed below, sequenced in a study of blood T cells in healthy people across ages (dated by TCRdb to 2014 to 2015). Libraries were made using 5' RACE. The data were produced on an Illumina HiSeq 2500. A second about 7 to 12 cycle PCR used a sample-barcoded 5' primer and a J-beta primer mix. TCRdb reprocessed the public reads (quality trimming at Q25 with fastp, clone calling with MiXCR) and kept in-frame beta chains. Each entry merges the rows of one CDR3 protein and shows their most common DNA and genes. Within this sample are around 500,000 distinct CDR3 sequences, with about 45% of them counted one time only. Of the sample, around 25% is held by the ten largest clones. Sample: blood. The receptor set was obtained from a man at least 80 years old in good health.

This sequence joins TRBV18 and TRBJ2-1; D may match TRBD1 or TRBD2 (5 bases each). V lost 2 bases to trimming and J lost 0 bases, with 14 bases between them. This CDR3 region has 17 residues. The V gene's germline CDR1 is KGHSH and CDR2 LQKENI. CDR3 DNA: TGTGCCAGCTCACCATTCTCGGGGCCGAGCTCCTACAATGAGCAGTTCTTC. It specifies CASSPFSGPSSYNEQFF.

This clonotype was picked up many times. Here the CDR3 DNA reads TGCAGCGTTGAAGATAGAGTGGGACTAGCGGGACGGGAGCAGTTCTTC. This codes for CSVEDRVGLAGREQFF. The V call is TRBV29-1, the J call TRBJ2-1; 13 nucleotides align to TRBD2. The V gene's germline CDR1 is SQVTM and CDR2 ANQGSEA. CDR3 length: 16 residues. Trimming cost V 0 bases and J 10 bases; bases outside gene matches: 9.

The rearrangement joins TRBV28 to TRBJ2-3; D ambiguous. Germline CDR1 MDHEN, CDR2 SYDVKM. The CDR3 has 14 amino acids. Trimming removed 5 bases from V and 4 bases from J, with 13 bases in between. The CDR3 nucleotides are TGTGCCAGCAGTCCCGAAGCCCCCCCAGATACGCAGTATTTT. As protein: CASSPEAPPDTQYF.

This chain connects TRBV4-3 to TRBJ1-1; D is possibly TRBD1 (5 bases). This CDR3 is built from 15 residues. Trimming shortened V by 4 bases and J by 6 bases, and 18 bases separated the two germline ends. Germline CDR1 reads LGHNA; CDR2 reads YSLEER. CDR3 bases: TGCGCCAGCAGCCCCCCGGGACGGAGGGGAGCTGAAGCTTTCTTT. It is translated as CASSPPGRRGAEAFF.

This clonotype was observed a handful of times. The rearrangement uses TRBV5-1 and TRBJ2-7, with D perhaps TRBD1 (5 bases). CDR3 length: 14 residues. Germline lookup yields CDR1 SGHRS and CDR2 YFSETQ. V gave up 0 bases and J gave up 3 bases, with 10 bases separating them. The CDR3 loop is CASSLVDTHYEQYF. The CDR3 DNA is TGCGCCAGCAGCTTGGTGGACACTCACTACGAGCAGTACTTC. Supplemented by reference TRBV5-1 and TRBJ2-7, the full variable domain reads KAGVTQTPRYLIKTRGQQVTLSCSPISGHRSVSWYQQTPGQGLQFLFEYFSETQRNKGNFPGRFSGRQFSNSRSEMNVSTLELGDSALYLCASSLVDTHYEQYFGPGTRLTVT.

This clonotype has only a few counts. V is TRBV5-1 and J is TRBJ2-1, with D perhaps matching TRBD2 (6 bases). V was trimmed by 4 bases and J by 0 bases, leaving 17 bases between them. This CDR3 is built from 17 residues. Looked up from germline, CDR1 is SGHRS and CDR2 is YFSETQ. The CDR3 loop reads CASSMGRSGSSYNEQFF. The CDR3 bases are TGCGCCAGCAGCATGGGGCGTAGCGGCAGCTCCTACAATGAGCAGTTCTTC.

This chain uses TRBV15 with TRBJ2-1; 7 bases fit TRBD2. The germline V gene has CDR1 LNHNV and CDR2 YYDKDF (reference sequence). The CDR3 extends over 22 amino acids. Trimming at V came to 0 bases and at J to 3 bases, leaving 23 bases not matched to a gene. CDR3 DNA sequence: TGTGCCACCAGCAGAGATCCTAGGGACTACCATACTCGAGGAGGAATCTACAATGAGCAGTTCTTC. Translating gives CATSRDPRDYHTRGGIYNEQFF. Full variable domain (rest looked up from reference TRBV15 and TRBJ2-1): DAMVIQNPRYQVTQFGKPVTLSCSQTLNHNVMYWYQQKSSQAPKLLFHYYDKDFNNEADTPDNFQSRRPNTSFCFLDIRSPGLGDTAMYLCATSRDPRDYHTRGGIYNEQFFGPGTRLTVL.

The chain recombines TRBV6-2 or TRBV6-3 with TRBJ1-1; 12 positions match TRBD1. Losses at the gene ends were 2 bases for V and 4 bases for J; bases not matched to a gene: 2. This CDR3 has 15 amino acids. CDR1 is MNHEY, CDR2 SVGEGT, per germline. As DNA, the CDR3 is TGTGCCAGCAGTTACCGGGACAGGGGGCGCACTGAAGCTTTCTTT. As protein: CASSYRDRGRTEAFF.

This clonotype was counted a few times. This chain uses TRBV7-9 with TRBJ2-1, with 10 bases lining up with TRBD2. The V segment lost 6 bases and the J segment 8 bases; nucleotides outside the gene matches: 13. This CDR3 is 16 amino acids long. Germline-derived CDR1 and CDR2 are SEHNR and FQNEAQ (reference sequence). The CDR3 here is CASRFPTSGGGDEQFF. As DNA, the CDR3 is TGTGCCAGCAGATTTCCCACAAGCGGGGGGGGGGATGAGCAGTTCTTC.

The chain has TRBV3-1 and TRBJ2-7, with TRBD2 matching 7 bases. The CDR3 extends over 15 amino acids. Germline CDR1 reads LGHDT; CDR2 reads YNNKEL (reference sequence). V dropped 1 base and J dropped 3; count of bases not matched to a gene: 6. The CDR3 loop reads CASSQAGTTLYEQYF. CDR3 nucleotide sequence: TGTGCCAGCAGCCAAGCCGGGACTACGCTCTACGAGCAGTACTTC.

V gene TRBV6-2 or TRBV6-3 combines with J gene TRBJ2-1; D might be TRBD1 or TRBD2, each matching 7 bases. Germline V gene data show CDR1 as MNHEY and CDR2 as SVGEGT. Trimming took off 4 bases at V and 1 base at J, with 17 bases between the two ends. This CDR3 region has 17 residues. This CDR3 reads CASSFARQGGSYNEQFF. In DNA form, the CDR3 reads TGTGCCAGCAGTTTCGCTCGGCAGGGGGGGTCCTACAATGAGCAGTTCTTC.

This rearrangement joins TRBV20-1 to TRBJ1-2; 8 bases map to TRBD1. CDR1 is DFQATT and CDR2 is SNEGSKA in the germline V gene (reference sequence). V was clipped by 2 bases and J by 3 bases; unmatched bases: 2. This CDR3 is built from 13 residues. The CDR3 here is CSARQGADYGYTF. The CDR3 DNA reads as TGCAGTGCTAGACAGGGGGCTGACTATGGCTACACCTTC.

The rearrangement links TRBV25-1 to TRBJ1-6; 8 bases line up with TRBD1. Germline CDR1 reads MGHDK; CDR2 reads SYGVNS. V was clipped by 4 bases and J by 7 bases; unmatched bases: 6. This CDR3 is built from 15 residues. This CDR3 reads CASSGPTGVNSPLHF. The DNA of the CDR3 is TGTGCCAGCAGTGGACCGACAGGGGTAAATTCACCCCTCCACTTT.

CDR3 DNA: TGTGCCAGCAGCGTAGAAATGTCAACTAACTATGGCTACACCTTC. It is translated as CASSVEMSTNYGYTF. The V and J genes are TRBV9 and TRBJ1-2; D remains ambiguous. Looked up from germline, CDR1 is SGDLS and CDR2 is YYNGEE. The CDR3 is 15 amino acids. The ends were cut back, 0 bases at V and 0 bases at J, with 9 bases in the middle.

J is TRBJ2-7 and V is TRBV4-3; a weak D match, TRBD2 (5 bases). CDR1 and CDR2 from the germline V gene are LGHNA and YSLEER. V was cut by 0 bases and J by 0 bases, with 15 bases left in between. CDR3 size: 17 residues. The CDR3 sequence: CASSQEGCAGPSYEQYF. The CDR3 coding sequence is TGCGCCAGCAGCCAAGAAGGATGTGCGGGTCCCTCCTACGAGCAGTACTTC.

The chain combines TRBV15 with TRBJ2-3; no reliable D call. Germline CDR1 and CDR2: LNHNV and YYDKDF (reference sequence). The CDR3 sequence is 13 residues long. Between the trimmed V and J ends, which lost 0 bases and 6 bases, there was a span of 7 bases. CDR3 nucleotides: TGTGCCACCAGCAGAGATATAGGGGATACGCAGTATTTT. Translated: CATSRDIGDTQYF.

This clonotype was observed a few times. V gene TRBV15 combines with J gene TRBJ2-2, with TRBD2 identical over 10 bases. With 2 bases clipped from V and 1 base from J, the junction kept 1 base outside the gene matches. The CDR3 consists of 16 residues. Per the germline V gene, CDR1 is LNHNV and CDR2 is YYDKDF (reference sequence). CDR3 nucleotide sequence: TGTGCCACCAGCAGACGACTAGCGGGGAACACCGGGGAGCTGTTTTTT. This gives the protein CATSRRLAGNTGELFF.

The chain links TRBV27 to TRBJ2-7; a weak D match, TRBD1 (6 bases). The J call may be wrong; the DNA end is better matched by TRBJ2-5. The CDR3 has 13 amino acids. From germline, CDR1 is MNHEY and CDR2 SMNVEV (reference sequence). In DNA, the CDR3 is TGTGCCAGCAGTAACCAACAGGGAGAGACCCAGTACTTC. Translation gives CASSNQQGETQYF.

This clonotype was found once. The chain employs TRBV12-3 or TRBV12-4 and TRBJ2-4; 8 positions match TRBD1. The CDR3 runs 12 residues. Trimming at V came to 5 bases and at J to 15 bases, leaving 9 bases not matched to a gene. CDR3 protein: CASSLRTGLRYF. CDR3 bases: TGTGCCAGCAGTCTCCGGACAGGGTTGAGGTACTTC.

The chain uses TRBV20-1 and TRBJ2-7, with D uncertain. The germline V and J ends were trimmed by 3 bases and 2 bases, with 5 bases remaining between them. CDR3 size: 11 residues. Per the germline V gene, CDR1 is DFQATT and CDR2 is SNEGSKA (reference sequence). Written as DNA, the CDR3 is TGCAGTGCTAGTCACGCCTACGAGCAGTACTTC. This translates into CSASHAYEQYF.

This clonotype appeared many times. This chain connects TRBV5-1 to TRBJ2-3; no definite D call. Trimming pared 0 bases from V and 2 bases from J, leaving 7 bases between. Looked up from germline, CDR1 is SGHRS and CDR2 is YFSETQ. This CDR3 is 14 amino acids long. The CDR3 DNA reads as TGCGCCAGCAGCTTGGATCCAGCCACAGATACGCAGTATTTT. This encodes CASSLDPATDTQYF.

This clonotype was seen a single time. A junction boundary mismatches the germline segment, possibly from a read error. The rearrangement links TRBV6-5 to TRBJ2-7; no definite D call. Germline V gene sequence: CDR1 MNHEY, CDR2 SVGAGI. This CDR3 has 15 amino acids. In nucleotides, the CDR3 is TGTGCCACCAGTTACTTGCCATCGGGCACCTACGAGCAGTACTTC. This translates into CATSYLPSGTYEQYF.

This rearrangement joins TRBV7-9 to TRBJ2-2, with D possibly TRBD1 on 6 matching bases. CDR1 and CDR2 (germline): SEHNR, FQNEAQ (reference sequence). CDR3 size: 15 residues. The V and J ends lost 1 base and 3 bases respectively, with 9 bases between them. In nucleotides, the CDR3 is TGTGCCAGCAGCTTAGGCGCAGGGGACACCGGGGAGCTGTTTTTT. It yields the protein CASSLGAGDTGELFF.

In the case of this clonotype: This may come from a read error, since a much larger clone is one base off. The chain joins TRBV6-5 to TRBJ1-1; no reliable D call. The V and J ends lost 2 bases and 3 bases respectively, with 7 bases between them. The germline V gene has CDR1 MNHEY and CDR2 SVGAGI. The length of the CDR3 is 13 residues. CDR3 nucleotide sequence: TGTGCCAGCAGTTACGCTGAGGACACTGAAGCTTTCTTT. It is translated as CASSYAEDTEAFF.

This clonotype was detected only a few times. The gene calls are TRBV7-9 and TRBJ2-7; unclear D gene. The CDR3 is made up of 11 amino acids. Germline values: CDR1 SEHNR, CDR2 FQNEAQ (reference sequence). Deletions cut 1 base from V and 12 bases from J, with 10 bases between. The chain's CDR3 is CASSLDSGVYF. In DNA, the CDR3 is TGTGCCAGCAGCTTAGACTCTGGCGTGTACTTC. The full variable domain, rest sourced from reference TRBV7-9 and TRBJ2-7, is DTGVSQNPRHKITKRGQNVTFRCDPISEHNRLYWYRQTLGQGPEFLTYFQNEAQLEKSRLLSDRFSAERPKGSFSTLEIQRTEQGDSAMYLCASSLDSGVYFGPGTRLTVT.

This clonotype was counted a few times. The junction differs from germline at one of its ends, possibly a read error. The genes are TRBV6-6 and TRBJ1-4, with TRBD1 matching over 11 bases. Germline V gives CDR1 MNHNY, CDR2 SVGAGI (reference sequence). This CDR3 is 14 amino acids long. CDR3 DNA sequence: TGTGCCGGCAGCAGGGACAGGGGGGATGAAAAACTGTTTTTT. It codes for CAGSRDRGDEKLFF.

The V gene is TRBV7-2, the J gene TRBJ2-1; TRBD1 is a possible D gene (7 bases). The DNA end lines up better with TRBJ2-7; the J call may be wrong. The CDR3 has 15 residues. Germline V gives CDR1 SGHTA, CDR2 FQGNSA. The CDR3 DNA sequence: TGTGCCAGCAGCCGAAACAGGGGCGGGGTCAATGAGCAGTACTTC. This sequence encodes CASSRNRGGVNEQYF.

This clonotype was seen more than once but under ten times. The J gene is TRBJ2-1, the V gene TRBV7-2, with TRBD1 matching over 8 bases. Germline V gene data show CDR1 as SGHTA and CDR2 as FQGNSA. The V segment lost 3 bases and the J segment 15 bases; nucleotides outside the gene matches: 7. The CDR3 runs to 12 residues. The CDR3 reads CASSFGTGPSFF. The DNA for the CDR3 is TGTGCCAGCAGCTTTGGGACAGGCCCATCGTTCTTC.

This clonotype has only a few counts. The chain carries TRBV3-1 and TRBJ2-3; D gene unclear. The CDR3 totals 15 residues. Trimming removed 1 base at V and 1 base at J, with 9 bases between. In germline, CDR1 is LGHDT, CDR2 YNNKEL (reference sequence). The CDR3 protein is CASSQALGGTDTQYF. The CDR3 nucleotides read TGTGCCAGCAGCCAAGCCCTCGGAGGCACAGATACGCAGTATTTT.